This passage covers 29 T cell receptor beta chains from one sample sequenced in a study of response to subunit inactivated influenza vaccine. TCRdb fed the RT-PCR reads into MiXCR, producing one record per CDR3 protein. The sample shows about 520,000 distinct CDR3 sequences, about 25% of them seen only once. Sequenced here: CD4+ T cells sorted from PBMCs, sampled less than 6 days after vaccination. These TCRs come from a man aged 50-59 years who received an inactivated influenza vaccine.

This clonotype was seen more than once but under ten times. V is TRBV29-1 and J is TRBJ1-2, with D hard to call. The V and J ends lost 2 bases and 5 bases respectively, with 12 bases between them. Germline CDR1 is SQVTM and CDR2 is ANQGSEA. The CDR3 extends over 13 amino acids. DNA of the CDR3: TGCAGCGTTGAAATGGGGTTAAAGTATGGCTACACCTTC. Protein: CSVEMGLKYGYTF. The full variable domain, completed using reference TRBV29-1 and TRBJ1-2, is SAVISQKPSRDICQRGTSLTIQCQVDSQVTMMFWYRQQPGQSLTLIATANQGSEATYESGFVIDKFPISRPNLTFSTLTVSNMSPEDSSIYLCSVEMGLKYGYTFGSGTRLTVV.

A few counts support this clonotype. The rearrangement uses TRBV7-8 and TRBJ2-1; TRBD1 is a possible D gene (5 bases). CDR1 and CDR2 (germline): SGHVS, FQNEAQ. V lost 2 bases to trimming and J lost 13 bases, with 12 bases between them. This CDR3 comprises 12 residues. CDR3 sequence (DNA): TGTGCCAGCAGCTTACTAGGGGTTGGCCAGTTCTTC. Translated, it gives CASSLLGVGQFF.

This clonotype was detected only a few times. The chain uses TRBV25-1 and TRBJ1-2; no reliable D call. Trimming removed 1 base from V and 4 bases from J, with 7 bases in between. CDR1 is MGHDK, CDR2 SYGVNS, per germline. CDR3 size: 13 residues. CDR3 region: CASSESSLYGYTF. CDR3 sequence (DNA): TGTGCCAGCAGTGAATCTAGTCTCTATGGCTACACCTTC.

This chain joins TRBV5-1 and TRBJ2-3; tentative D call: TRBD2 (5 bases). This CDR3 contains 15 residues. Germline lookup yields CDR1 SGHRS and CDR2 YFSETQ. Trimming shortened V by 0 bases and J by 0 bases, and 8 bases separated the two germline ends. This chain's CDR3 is CASSLERSSTDTQYF. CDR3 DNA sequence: TGCGCCAGCAGCTTGGAGCGGAGTAGCACAGATACGCAGTATTTT.

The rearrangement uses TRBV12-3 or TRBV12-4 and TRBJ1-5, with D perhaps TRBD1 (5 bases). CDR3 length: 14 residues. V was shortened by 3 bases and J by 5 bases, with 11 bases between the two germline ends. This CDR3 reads CASSFQSTDQPQHF. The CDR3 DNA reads TGTGCCAGCAGTTTTCAGTCGACAGATCAGCCCCAGCATTTT.

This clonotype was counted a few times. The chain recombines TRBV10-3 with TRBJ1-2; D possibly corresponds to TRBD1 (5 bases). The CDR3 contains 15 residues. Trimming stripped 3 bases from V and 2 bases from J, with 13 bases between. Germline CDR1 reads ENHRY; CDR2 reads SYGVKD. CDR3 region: CAISEGRGENYGYTF. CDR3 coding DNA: TGTGCCATCAGTGAAGGGAGGGGAGAGAACTATGGCTACACCTTC.

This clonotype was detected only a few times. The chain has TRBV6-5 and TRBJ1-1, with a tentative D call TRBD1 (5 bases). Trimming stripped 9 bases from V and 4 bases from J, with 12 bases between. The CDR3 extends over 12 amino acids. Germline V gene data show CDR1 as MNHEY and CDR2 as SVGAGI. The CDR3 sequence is CASGRGRTEAFF. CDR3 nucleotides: TGTGCCAGTGGTCGGGGACGCACTGAAGCTTTCTTT.

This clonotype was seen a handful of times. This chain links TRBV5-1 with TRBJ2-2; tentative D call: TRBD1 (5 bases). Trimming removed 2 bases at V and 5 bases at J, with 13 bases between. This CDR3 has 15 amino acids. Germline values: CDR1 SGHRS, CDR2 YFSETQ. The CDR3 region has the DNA TGCGCCAGCAGCTTTGGCGGACATGAGACCGGGGAGCTGTTTTTT. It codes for CASSFGGHETGELFF.

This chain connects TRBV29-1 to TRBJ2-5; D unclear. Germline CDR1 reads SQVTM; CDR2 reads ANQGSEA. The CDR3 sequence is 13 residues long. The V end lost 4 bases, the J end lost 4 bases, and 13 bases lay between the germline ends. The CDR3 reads CSVAGRGRETQYF. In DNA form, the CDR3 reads TGCAGCGTTGCGGGCCGAGGCAGAGAGACCCAGTACTTC.

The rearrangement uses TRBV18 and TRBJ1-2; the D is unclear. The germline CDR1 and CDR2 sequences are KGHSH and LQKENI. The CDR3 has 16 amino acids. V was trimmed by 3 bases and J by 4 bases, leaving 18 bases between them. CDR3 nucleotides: TGTGCCAGCTCACCCGGGTCTCAAAATAAAATCTATGGCTACACCTTC. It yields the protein CASSPGSQNKIYGYTF.

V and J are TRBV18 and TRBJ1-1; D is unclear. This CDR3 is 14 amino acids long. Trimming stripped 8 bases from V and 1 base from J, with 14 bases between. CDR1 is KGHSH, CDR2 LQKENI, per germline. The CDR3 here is CASATAAPNTEAFF. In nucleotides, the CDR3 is TGTGCCAGCGCTACTGCGGCACCGAACACTGAAGCTTTCTTT.

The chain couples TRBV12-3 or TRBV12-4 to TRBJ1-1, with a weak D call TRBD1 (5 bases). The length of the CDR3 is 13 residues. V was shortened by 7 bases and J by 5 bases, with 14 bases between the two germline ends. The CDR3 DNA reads TGTGCCAGCAACCCAGGGAGTCGGACTGAAGCTTTCTTT. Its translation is CASNPGSRTEAFF.

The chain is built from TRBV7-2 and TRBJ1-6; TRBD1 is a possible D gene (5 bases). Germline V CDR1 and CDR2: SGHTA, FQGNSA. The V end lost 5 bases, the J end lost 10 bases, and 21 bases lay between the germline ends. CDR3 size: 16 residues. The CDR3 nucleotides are TGTGCCAGCAGCAATTTACGGGACTCCACAAGGTCACCCCTCCACTTT. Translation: CASSNLRDSTRSPLHF.

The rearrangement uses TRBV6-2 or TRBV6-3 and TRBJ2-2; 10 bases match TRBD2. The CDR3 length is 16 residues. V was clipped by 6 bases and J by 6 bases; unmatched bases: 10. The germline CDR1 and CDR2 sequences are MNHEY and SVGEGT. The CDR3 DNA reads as TGTGCCAGCAGCCAACCTTCCGGGACTAGCGCCGGGGAGCTGTTTTTT. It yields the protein CASSQPSGTSAGELFF.

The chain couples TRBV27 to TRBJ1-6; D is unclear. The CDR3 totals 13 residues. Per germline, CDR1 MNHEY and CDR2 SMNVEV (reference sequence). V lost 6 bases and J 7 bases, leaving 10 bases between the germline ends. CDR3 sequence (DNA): TGTGCCAGCAGGCTAGTCGAAAATTCACCCCTCCACTTT. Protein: CASRLVENSPLHF.

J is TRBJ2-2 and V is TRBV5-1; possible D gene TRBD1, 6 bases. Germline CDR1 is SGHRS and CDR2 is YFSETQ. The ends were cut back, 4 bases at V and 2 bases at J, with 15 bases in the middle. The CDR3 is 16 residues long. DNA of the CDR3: TGCGCCAGCAGCCTAACCGGGACACCCAACACCGGGGAGCTGTTTTTT. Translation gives CASSLTGTPNTGELFF.

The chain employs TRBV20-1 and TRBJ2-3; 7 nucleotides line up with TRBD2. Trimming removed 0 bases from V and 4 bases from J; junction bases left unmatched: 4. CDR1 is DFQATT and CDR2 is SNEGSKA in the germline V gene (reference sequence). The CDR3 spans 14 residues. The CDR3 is CSARDGAGADTQYF. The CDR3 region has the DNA TGCAGTGCTAGAGATGGGGCGGGAGCAGATACGCAGTATTTT.

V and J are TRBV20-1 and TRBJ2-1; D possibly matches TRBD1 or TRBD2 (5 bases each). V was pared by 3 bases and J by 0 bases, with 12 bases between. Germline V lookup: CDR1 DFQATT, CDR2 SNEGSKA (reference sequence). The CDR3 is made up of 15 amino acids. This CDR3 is CSASLGAGSYNEQFF. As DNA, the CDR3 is TGCAGTGCTAGCCTCGGGGCGGGCTCCTACAATGAGCAGTTCTTC.

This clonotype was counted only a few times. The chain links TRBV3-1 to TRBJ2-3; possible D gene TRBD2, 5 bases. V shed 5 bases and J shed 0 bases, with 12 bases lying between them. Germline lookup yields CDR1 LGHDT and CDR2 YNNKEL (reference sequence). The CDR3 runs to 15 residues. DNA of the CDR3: TGTGCCAGCAGCGTCTTTGGCGGGAGCACAGATACGCAGTATTTT. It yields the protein CASSVFGGSTDTQYF.

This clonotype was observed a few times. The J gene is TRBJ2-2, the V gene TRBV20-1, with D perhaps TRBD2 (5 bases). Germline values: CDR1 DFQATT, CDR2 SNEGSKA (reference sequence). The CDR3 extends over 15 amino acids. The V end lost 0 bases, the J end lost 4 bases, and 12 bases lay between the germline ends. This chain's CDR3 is CSARDDVAPTGELFF. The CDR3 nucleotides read TGCAGTGCTAGAGATGATGTAGCGCCCACCGGGGAGCTGTTTTTT.

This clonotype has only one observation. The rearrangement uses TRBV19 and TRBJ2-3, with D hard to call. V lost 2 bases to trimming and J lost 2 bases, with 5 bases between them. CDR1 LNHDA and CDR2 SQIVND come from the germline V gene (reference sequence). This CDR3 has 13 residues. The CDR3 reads CASSIRVTDTQYF. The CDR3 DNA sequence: TGTGCCAGTAGTATACGGGTCACAGATACGCAGTATTTT.

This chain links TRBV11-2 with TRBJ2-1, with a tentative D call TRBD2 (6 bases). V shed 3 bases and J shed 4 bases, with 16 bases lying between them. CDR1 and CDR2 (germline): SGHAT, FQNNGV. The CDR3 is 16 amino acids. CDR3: CASSFRLAEGYNEQFF. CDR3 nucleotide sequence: TGTGCCAGCAGCTTTAGGTTGGCGGAGGGTTACAATGAGCAGTTCTTC.

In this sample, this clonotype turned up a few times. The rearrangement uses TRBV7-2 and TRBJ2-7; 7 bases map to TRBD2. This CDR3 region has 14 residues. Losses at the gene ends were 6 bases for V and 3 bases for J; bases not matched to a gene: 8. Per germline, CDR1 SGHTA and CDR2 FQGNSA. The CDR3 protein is CASRFGTISYEQYF. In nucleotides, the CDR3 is TGTGCCAGCAGATTCGGGACTATTAGCTACGAGCAGTACTTC.

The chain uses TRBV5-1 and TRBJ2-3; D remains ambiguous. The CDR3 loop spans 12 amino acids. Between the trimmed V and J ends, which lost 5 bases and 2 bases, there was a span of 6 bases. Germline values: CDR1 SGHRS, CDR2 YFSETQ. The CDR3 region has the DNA TGCGCCAGCAGACGTGACACAGATACGCAGTATTTT. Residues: CASRRDTDTQYF.

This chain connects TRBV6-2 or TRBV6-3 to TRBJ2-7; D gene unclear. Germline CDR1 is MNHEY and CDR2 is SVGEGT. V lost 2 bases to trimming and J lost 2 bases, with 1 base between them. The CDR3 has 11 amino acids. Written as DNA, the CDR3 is TGTGCCAGCAGTTACGCCTACGAGCAGTACTTC. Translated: CASSYAYEQYF.

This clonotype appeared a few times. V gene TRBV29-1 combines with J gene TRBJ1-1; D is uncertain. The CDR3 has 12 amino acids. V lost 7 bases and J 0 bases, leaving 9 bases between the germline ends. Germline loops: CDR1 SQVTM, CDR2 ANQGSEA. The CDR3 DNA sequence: TGCAGCGGCCGAGTAGTGAACACTGAAGCTTTCTTT. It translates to CSGRVVNTEAFF.

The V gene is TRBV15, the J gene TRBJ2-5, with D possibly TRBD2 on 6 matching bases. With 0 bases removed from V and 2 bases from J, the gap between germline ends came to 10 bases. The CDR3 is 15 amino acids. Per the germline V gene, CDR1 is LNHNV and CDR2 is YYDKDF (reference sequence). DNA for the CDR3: TGTGCCACCAGCAGAGATCCTAGCGCTCAAGAGACCCAGTACTTC. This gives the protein CATSRDPSAQETQYF.

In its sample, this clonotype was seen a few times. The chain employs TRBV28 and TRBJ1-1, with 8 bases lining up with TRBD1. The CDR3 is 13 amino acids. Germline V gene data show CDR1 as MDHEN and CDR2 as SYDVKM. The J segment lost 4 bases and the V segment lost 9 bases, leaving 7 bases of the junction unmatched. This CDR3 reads CASVTGAGTEAFF. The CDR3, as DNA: TGTGCCAGTGTGACAGGGGCTGGCACTGAAGCTTTCTTT.

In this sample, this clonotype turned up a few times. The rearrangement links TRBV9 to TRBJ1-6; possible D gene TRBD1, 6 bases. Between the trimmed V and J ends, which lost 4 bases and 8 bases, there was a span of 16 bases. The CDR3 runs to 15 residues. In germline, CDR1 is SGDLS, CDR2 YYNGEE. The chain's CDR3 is CASSSSGALDSPLHF. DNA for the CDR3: TGTGCCAGCAGCTCATCAGGGGCACTCGATTCACCCCTCCACTTT.